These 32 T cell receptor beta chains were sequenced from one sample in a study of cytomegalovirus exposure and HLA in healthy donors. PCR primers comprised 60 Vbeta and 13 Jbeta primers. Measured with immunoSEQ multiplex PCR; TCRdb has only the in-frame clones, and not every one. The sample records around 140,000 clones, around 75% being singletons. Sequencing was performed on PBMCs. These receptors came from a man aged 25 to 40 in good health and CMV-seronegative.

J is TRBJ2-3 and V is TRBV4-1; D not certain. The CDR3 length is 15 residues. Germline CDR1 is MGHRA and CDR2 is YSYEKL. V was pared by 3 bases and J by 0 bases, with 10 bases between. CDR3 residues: CASSQVLPSTDTQYF. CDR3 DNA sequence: TGCGCCAGCAGCCAGGTACTACCTAGCACAGATACGCAGTATTTT.

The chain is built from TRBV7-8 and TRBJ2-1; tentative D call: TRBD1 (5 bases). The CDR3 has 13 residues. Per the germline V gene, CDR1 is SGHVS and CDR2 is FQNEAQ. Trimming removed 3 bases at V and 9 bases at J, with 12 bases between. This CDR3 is CASSFQGSGEQFF. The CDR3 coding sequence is TGTGCCAGCAGCTTCCAGGGTTCGGGTGAGCAGTTCTTC.

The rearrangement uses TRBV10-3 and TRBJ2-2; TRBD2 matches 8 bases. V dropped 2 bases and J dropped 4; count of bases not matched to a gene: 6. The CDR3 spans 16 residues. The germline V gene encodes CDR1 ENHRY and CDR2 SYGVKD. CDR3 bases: TGTGCCATCAGTGAGCCTAGCGGGTCGGTCACCGGGGAGCTGTTTTTT. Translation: CAISEPSGSVTGELFF.

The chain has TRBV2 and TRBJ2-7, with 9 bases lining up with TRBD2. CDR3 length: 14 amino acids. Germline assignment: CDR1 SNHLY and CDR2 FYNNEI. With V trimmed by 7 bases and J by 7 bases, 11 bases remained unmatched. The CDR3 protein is CASKSSGRGGEQYF. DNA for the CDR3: TGTGCCAGCAAAAGTAGCGGGAGAGGGGGTGAGCAGTACTTC.

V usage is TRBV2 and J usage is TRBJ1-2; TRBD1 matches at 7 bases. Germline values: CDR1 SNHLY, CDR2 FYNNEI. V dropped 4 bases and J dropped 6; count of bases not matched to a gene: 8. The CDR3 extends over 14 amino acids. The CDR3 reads CASSAAGGENGYTF. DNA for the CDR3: TGTGCCAGCAGTGCTGCAGGGGGAGAGAATGGCTACACCTTC. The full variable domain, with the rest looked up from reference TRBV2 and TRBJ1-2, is EPEVTQTPSHQVTQMGQEVILRCVPISNHLYFYWYRQILGQKVEFLVSFYNNEISEKSEIFDDQFSVERPDGSNFTLKIRSTKLEDSAMYFCASSAAGGENGYTFGSGTRLTVV.

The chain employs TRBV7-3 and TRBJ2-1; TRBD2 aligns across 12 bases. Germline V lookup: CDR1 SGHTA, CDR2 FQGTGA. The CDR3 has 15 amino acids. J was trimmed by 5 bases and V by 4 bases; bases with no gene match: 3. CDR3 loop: CASSSTSGGNNEQFF. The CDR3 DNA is TGTGCCAGCAGCTCGACTAGCGGGGGAAACAATGAGCAGTTCTTC.

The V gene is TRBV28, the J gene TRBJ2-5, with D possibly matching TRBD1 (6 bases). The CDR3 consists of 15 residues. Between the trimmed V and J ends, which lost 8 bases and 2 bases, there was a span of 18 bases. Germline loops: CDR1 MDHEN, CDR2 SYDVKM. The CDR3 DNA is TGTGCCAGCGCCGATCGGGACACGCTACAAGAGACCCAGTACTTC. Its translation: CASADRDTLQETQYF.

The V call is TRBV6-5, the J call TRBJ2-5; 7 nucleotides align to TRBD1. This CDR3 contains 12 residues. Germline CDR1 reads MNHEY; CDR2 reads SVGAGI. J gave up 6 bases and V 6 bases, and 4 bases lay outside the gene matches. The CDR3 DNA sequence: TGTGCCAGCAGACAGGGGCGAAAGACCCAGTACTTC. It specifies CASRQGRKTQYF.

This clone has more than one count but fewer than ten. The CDR3 reads CASSLGLFPDTQYF. CDR3 bases: TGCGCCAGCAGCTTGGGTCTATTCCCAGATACGCAGTATTTT. The chain has TRBV5-1 and TRBJ2-3; D gene unclear. V shed 0 bases and J shed 4 bases, with 9 bases lying between them. The CDR3 extends over 14 amino acids. From germline, CDR1 is SGHRS and CDR2 YFSETQ.

The CDR3 here is CASSVGPGAEAFF. The CDR3 DNA is TGTGCCAGCAGCGTAGGTCCCGGGGCTGAAGCTTTCTTT. V gene TRBV9 combines with J gene TRBJ1-1; D gene uncertain. This CDR3 is built from 13 residues. The ends were cut back, 0 bases at V and 6 bases at J, with 9 bases in the middle. The germline gives CDR1 SGDLS, CDR2 YYNGEE.

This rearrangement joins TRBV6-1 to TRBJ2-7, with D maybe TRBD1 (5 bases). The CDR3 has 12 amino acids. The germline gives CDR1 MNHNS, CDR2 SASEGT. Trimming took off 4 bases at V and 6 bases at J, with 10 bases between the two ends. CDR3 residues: CASSVVRAEQYF. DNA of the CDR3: TGTGCCAGCAGTGTAGTCAGGGCCGAGCAGTACTTC.

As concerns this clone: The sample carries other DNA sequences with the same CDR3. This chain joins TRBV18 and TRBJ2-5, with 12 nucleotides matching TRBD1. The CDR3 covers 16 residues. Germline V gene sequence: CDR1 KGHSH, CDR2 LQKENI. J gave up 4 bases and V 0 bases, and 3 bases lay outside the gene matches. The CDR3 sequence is CASSPPGQGAGETQYF. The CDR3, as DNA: TGTGCCAGCTCACCACCGGGACAGGGGGCAGGAGAGACCCAGTACTTC.

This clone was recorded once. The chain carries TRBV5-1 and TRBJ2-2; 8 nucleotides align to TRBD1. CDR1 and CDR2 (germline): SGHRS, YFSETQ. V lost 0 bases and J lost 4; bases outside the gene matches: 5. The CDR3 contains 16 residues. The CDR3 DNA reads TGCGCCAGCAGCTTGGCCACAGGGGGTGGCACCGGGGAGCTGTTTTTT. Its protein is CASSLATGGGTGELFF.

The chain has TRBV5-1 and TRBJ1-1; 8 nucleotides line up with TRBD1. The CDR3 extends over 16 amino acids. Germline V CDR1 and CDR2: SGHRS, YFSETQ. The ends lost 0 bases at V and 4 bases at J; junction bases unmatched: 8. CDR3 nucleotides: TGCGCCAGCAGCTTGGTACCGGGACAGGAGAGCACTGAAGCTTTCTTT. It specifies CASSLVPGQESTEAFF.

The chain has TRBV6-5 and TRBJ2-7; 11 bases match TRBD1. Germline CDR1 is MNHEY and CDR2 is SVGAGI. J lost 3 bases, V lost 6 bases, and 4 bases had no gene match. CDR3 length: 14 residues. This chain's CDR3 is CASSWGTGGYEQYF. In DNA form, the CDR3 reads TGTGCCAGCAGCTGGGGGACAGGGGGCTACGAGCAGTACTTC.

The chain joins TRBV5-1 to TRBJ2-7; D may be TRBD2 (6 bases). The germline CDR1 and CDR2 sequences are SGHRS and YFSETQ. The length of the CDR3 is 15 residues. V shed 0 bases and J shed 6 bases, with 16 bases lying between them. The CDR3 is CASSLEGARGSEQYF. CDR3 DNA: TGCGCCAGCAGCTTGGAAGGGGCGCGGGGCTCCGAGCAGTACTTC.

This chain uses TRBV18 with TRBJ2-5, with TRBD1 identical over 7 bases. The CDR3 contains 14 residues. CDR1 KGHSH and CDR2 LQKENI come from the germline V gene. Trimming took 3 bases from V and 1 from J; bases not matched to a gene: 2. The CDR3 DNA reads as TGTGCCAGCTCACCGGGGACAGTCCAAGAGACCCAGTACTTC. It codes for CASSPGTVQETQYF.

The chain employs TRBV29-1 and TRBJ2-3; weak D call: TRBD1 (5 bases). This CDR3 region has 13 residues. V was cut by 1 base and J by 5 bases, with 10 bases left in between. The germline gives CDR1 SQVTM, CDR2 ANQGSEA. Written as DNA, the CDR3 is TGCAGCGTTGAAGGGGGCACAGGAGATACGCAGTATTTT. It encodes CSVEGGTGDTQYF.

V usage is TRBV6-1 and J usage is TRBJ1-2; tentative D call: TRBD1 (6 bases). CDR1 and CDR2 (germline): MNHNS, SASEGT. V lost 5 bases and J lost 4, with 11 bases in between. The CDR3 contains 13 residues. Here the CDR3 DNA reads TGTGCCAGCAGTAACAGGGACACCTATGGCTACACCTTC. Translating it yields CASSNRDTYGYTF.

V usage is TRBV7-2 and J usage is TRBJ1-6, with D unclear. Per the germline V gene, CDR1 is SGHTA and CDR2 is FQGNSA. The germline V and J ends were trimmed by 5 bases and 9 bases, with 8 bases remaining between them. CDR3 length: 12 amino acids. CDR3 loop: CASSTIPSPLHF. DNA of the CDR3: TGTGCCAGCAGCACTATTCCTTCACCCCTCCACTTT.

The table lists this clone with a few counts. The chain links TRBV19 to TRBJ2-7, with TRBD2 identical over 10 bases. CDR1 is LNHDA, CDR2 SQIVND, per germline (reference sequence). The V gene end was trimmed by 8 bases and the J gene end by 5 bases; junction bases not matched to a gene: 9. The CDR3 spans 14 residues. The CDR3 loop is CASSLAGVRHEQYF. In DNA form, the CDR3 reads TGTGCCAGTTCCCTAGCGGGAGTTCGACACGAGCAGTACTTC.

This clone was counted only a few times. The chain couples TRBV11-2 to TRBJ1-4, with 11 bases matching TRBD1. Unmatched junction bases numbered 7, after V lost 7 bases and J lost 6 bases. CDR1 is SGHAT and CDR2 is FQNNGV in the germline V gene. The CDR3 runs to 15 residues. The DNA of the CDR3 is TGTGCCAGCATCCGGGACAGGGGGTTGGATGAAAAACTGTTTTTT. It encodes CASIRDRGLDEKLFF. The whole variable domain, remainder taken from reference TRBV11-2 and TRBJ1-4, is EAGVAQSPRYKIIEKRQSVAFWCNPISGHATLYWYQQILGQGPKLLIQFQNNGVVDDSQLPKDRFSAERLKGVDSTLKIQPAKLEDSAVYLCASIRDRGLDEKLFFGSGTQLSVL.

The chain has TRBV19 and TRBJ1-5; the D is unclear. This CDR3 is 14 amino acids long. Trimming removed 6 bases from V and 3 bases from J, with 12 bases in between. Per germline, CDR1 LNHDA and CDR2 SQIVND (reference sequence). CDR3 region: CASRPGTYNQPQHF. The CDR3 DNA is TGTGCCAGTAGGCCGGGAACTTACAATCAGCCCCAGCATTTT.

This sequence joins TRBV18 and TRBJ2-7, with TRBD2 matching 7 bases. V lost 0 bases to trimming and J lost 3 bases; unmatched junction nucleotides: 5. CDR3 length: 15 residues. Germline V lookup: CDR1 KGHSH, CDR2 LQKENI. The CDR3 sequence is CASSPPPGGHYEQYF. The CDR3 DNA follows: TGTGCCAGCTCACCACCCCCGGGAGGTCACTACGAGCAGTACTTC.

The CDR3 nucleotides are TGCAGCGTTGAGGCCACCCTGAACACTGAAGCTTTCTTT. It yields the protein CSVEATLNTEAFF. The chain carries TRBV29-1 and TRBJ1-1; D unresolved. This CDR3 region has 13 residues. V was clipped by 3 bases and J by 0 bases, with 8 bases between them. Looked up from germline, CDR1 is SQVTM and CDR2 is ANQGSEA.

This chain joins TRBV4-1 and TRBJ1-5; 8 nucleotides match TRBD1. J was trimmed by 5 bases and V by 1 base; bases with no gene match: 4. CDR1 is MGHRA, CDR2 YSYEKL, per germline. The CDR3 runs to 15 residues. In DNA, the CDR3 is TGCGCCAGCAGCCAAGTAGTCAGGGGGCATCAGCCCCAGCATTTT. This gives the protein CASSQVVRGHQPQHF.

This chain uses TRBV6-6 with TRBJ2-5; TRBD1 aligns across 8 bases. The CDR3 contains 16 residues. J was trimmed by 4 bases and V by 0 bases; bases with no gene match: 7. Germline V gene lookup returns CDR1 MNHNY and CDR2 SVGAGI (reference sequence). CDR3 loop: CASSYSPQGARETQYF. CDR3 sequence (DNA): TGTGCCAGCAGTTACTCGCCGCAGGGGGCACGAGAGACCCAGTACTTC.

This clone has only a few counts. CDR3 in DNA: TGTGCCAGTGGACCCACCGGAGGGGGCAATCAGCCCCAGCATTTT. This encodes CASGPTGGGNQPQHF. The rearrangement joins TRBV6-1 to TRBJ1-5; D possibly corresponds to TRBD1 (5 bases). Germline values: CDR1 MNHNS, CDR2 SASEGT. The V gene lost 9 bases and the J gene lost 2 bases, with 17 bases spanning the gap. CDR3 length: 15 residues.

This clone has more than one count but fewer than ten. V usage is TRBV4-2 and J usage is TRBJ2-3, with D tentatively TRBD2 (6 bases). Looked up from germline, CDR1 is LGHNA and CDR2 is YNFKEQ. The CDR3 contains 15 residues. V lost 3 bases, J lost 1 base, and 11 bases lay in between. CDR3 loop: CASSHFQRGTDTQYF. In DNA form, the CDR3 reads TGTGCCAGCAGCCATTTTCAGCGGGGCACAGATACGCAGTATTTT.

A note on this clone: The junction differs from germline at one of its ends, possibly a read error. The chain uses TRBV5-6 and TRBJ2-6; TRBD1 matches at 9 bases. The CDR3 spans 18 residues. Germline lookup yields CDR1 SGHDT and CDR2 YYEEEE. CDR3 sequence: CASSLQGTGRPGANGLTF. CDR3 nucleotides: TGTGCCAGCAGCTTACAAGGGACAGGGCGACCTGGGGCCAACGGCCTGACTTTC. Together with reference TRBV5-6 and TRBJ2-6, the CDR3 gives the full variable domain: DAGVTQSPTHLIKTRGQQVTLRCSPKSGHDTVSWYQQALGQGPQFIFQYYEEEERQRGNFPDRFSGHQFPNYSSELNVNALLLGDSALYLCASSLQGTGRPGANGLTFGAGSRLTVL.

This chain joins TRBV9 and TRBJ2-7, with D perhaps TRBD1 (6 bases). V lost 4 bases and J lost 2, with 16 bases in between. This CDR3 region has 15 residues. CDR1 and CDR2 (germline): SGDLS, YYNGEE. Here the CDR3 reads CASSPGARAPYEQYF. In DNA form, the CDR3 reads TGTGCCAGCAGCCCAGGGGCTAGAGCCCCCTACGAGCAGTACTTC.

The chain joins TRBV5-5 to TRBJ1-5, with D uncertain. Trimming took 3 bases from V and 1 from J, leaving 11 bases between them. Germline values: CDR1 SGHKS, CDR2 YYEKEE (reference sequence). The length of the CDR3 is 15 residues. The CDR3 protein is CASSSGVLSNQPQHF. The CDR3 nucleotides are TGTGCCAGCAGCTCAGGCGTCCTCAGCAATCAGCCCCAGCATTTT.